A selection of T cell receptor beta chains follows, all from one sample in a study of CXCR3-negative and CXCR3-positive naive CD8 T cells. After re-calling the 5' RACE reads, TCRdb lists one entry per CDR3 protein, DNA absent. The data include roughly 140,000 distinct CDR3 sequences; the top ten clones carry around 0.3%. Sequenced input: naive CXCR3+ CD8+ T cells from blood. The source of these receptors is a human donor in good health. Some clones in this sample may be carry-over from other donors' samples. Both conserved end residues are part of each CDR3.

TRBV19	TRBJ2-5	CASSRGEAYHQETQYF
TRBV4-1	TRBJ1-2	CASSQGDGTLVGYTF
TRBV20-1	TRBJ2-7	CSAMWGYEQYF
TRBV7-9	TRBJ2-7	CASSSREGGYEQYF
TRBV7-2	TRBJ2-4	CASSLGAANIQYF
TRBV23-1	TRBJ2-1	CASSQCKNRGIF
TRBV6-5	TRBJ1-4	CASSYSDRGTRVF
TRBV29-1	TRBJ2-7	CSVVTSERYEQYF
TRBV7-6	TRBJ2-1	CASSLEVSRDEQFF
TRBV5-1	TRBJ2-5	CASSPGTSGLKTQYF
TRBV28	TRBJ2-5	CASLRDSQETQYF
TRBV3-1	TRBJ2-4	CASSQESGRVAKNIQYF
TRBV29-1	TRBJ2-7	CSAAERGDYEQYF
TRBV7-3	TRBJ2-1	CASSPDSSYNEQFF
TRBV2	TRBJ2-1	CASSEGEWGLNEQFF
TRBV29-1	TRBJ2-1	CSVVGSGGNYNEQFF
TRBV6-5	TRBJ2-7	CASSTQRSSYEQYF
TRBV7-6	TRBJ2-7	CASSLAGTGPEQYF
TRBV29-1	TRBJ2-7	CSVEVVGANEQYF
TRBV7-6	TRBJ1-3	CASSLVPEEEVGNTIYF
TRBV9	TRBJ2-3	CASSERSPLTDTQYF
TRBV29-1	TRBJ2-2	CSVTEETTWELFF
TRBV27	TRBJ2-7	CASSLSVASSYEQYF
TRBV7-9	TRBJ2-7	CASSSGTSGPYEQYF
TRBV12-3/TRBV12-4	TRBJ1-4	CASGHFNEKLFF
TRBV28	TRBJ2-2	CASSYLPNTGELFF
TRBV11-2	TRBJ2-7	CASSLEGSGSYEQYF
TRBV2	TRBJ2-3	CASSEIDTQYF
TRBV9	TRBJ2-7	CASSSSGSSSYEQYF
TRBV23-1	TRBJ1-5	CASSRRQGQSGQPQHF
TRBV2	TRBJ2-1	CAVPGLDNEQFF
TRBV7-9	TRBJ2-7	CASSSQYEQYF
TRBV18	TRBJ1-5	CASSPYNQPQHF
TRBV20-1	TRBJ2-7	CSARDDLYEQYF
TRBV5-5	TRBJ2-3	CASSLVPRAADTQYF
TRBV11-2	TRBJ2-7	CASSLDPGYEQYF
TRBV29-1	TRBJ2-3	CSVDGASRTDTQYF
TRBV29-1	TRBJ2-7	CSVEGTSYEQYF
TRBV29-1	TRBJ2-7	CSVVGGGGSYEQYF
TRBV23-1	TRBJ2-7	CASSQSGTPSRLYEQYF
TRBV18	TRBJ2-7	CASSPPTLSSYEQYF
TRBV7-8	TRBJ1-1	CASRGGPARHTEAFF
TRBV29-1	TRBJ1-1	CSGIWVGTEAFF
TRBV9	TRBJ2-7	CASSVASGGVNEQYF
TRBV12-3/TRBV12-4	TRBJ2-1	CASSFYSAGSSYNEQFF
TRBV20-1	TRBJ2-5	CSASEGASETQYF
TRBV12-5	TRBJ1-4	CASGYQVRDGERNEKLFF
TRBV7-2	TRBJ2-7	CASSLGSLGQYF
TRBV7-9	TRBJ2-3	CASSFRGGGGDTQYF
TRBV7-9	TRBJ2-7	CASSQQENEYEQYF
TRBV7-9	TRBJ2-7	CASSLQGQSYEQYF
TRBV7-2	TRBJ2-5	CASSLDGEETQYF
TRBV29-1	TRBJ2-5	CSVEDSRGRHEETQYF
TRBV6-5	TRBJ2-7	CASNSGISYEQYF
TRBV6-5	TRBJ1-1	CASSYGSNTEAFF
TRBV7-3	TRBJ2-1	CASSLRSGTYNEQFF
TRBV7-9	TRBJ2-2	CASTGPGQGYTGELFF
TRBV7-6	TRBJ2-7	CASSVGHTYEQYF
TRBV29-1	TRBJ2-7	CSVGRGIDSYEQYF